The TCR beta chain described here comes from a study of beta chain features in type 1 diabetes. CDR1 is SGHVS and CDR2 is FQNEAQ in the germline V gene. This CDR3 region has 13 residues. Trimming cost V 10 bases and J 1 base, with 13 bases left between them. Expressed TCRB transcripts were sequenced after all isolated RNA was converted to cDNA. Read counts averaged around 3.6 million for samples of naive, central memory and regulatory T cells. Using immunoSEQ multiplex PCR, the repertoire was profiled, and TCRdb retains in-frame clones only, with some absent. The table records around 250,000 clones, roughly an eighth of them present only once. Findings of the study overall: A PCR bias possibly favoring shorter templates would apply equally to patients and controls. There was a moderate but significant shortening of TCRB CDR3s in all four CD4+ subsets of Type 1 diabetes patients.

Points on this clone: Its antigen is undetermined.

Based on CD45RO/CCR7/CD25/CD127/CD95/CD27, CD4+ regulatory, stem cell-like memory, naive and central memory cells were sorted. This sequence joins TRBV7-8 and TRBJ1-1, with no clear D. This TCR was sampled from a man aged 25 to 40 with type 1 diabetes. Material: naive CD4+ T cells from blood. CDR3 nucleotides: TGTGCCATCCGTTTGTTACAGAACACTGAAGCTTTCTTT. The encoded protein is CAIRLLQNTEAFF.